These 6 T cell receptor beta chains were sequenced from one sample in a study of read filtering for tumor transcriptome and immune sequencing. The library was built from 400 ng RNA with molecular barcoded adaptors for alpha/delta and beta/gamma chains. TCRdb fed the reads into MiXCR, producing one record per CDR3 protein. The sample lists over 45,000 distinct CDR3 sequences; 12% were seen once. Input material: a population of CD138-negative cells sorted from bone marrow. The receptors were sampled from a donor aged 40 or over with multiple myeloma.

Comment on this clonotype: A much larger clone differs from this one at a single base, so this may be a read error. The rearrangement uses TRBV7-4 and TRBJ1-6; weak D call: TRBD1 (6 bases). V lost 5 bases and J 6 bases, leaving 14 bases between the germline ends. The CDR3 is 15 residues long. Germline lookup yields CDR1 SGHVT and CDR2 SQSDAQ. Written as DNA, the CDR3 is TGTGCCAGCAGCCGAAACGACAGGAGTAATTCACCCCTCCACTTT. Its translation is CASSRNDRSNSPLHF.

Ten or more counts support this clonotype. The rearrangement joins TRBV27 to TRBJ1-1; no definite D call. The CDR3 totals 13 residues. The germline V gene has CDR1 MNHEY and CDR2 SMNVEV (reference sequence). Trimming took 5 bases from V and 4 from J, leaving 11 bases between them. The CDR3 DNA is TGTGCCAGCAGTGCTATCTCGGGCACTGAAGCTTTCTTT. Residues: CASSAISGTEAFF.

This rearrangement joins TRBV5-6 to TRBJ2-7; D remains unclear. The ends were cut back, 3 bases at V and 4 bases at J, with 17 bases in the middle. Germline V gene sequence: CDR1 SGHDT, CDR2 YYEEEE. CDR3 length: 15 amino acids. CDR3 loop: CASSSGWPGMYEQYF. The CDR3 region has the DNA TGTGCCAGCAGCTCGGGCTGGCCGGGTATGTACGAGCAGTACTTC.

This clonotype was picked up many times. The rearrangement links TRBV25-1 to TRBJ1-4; the D gene is possibly TRBD1 (5 bases). Germline lookup yields CDR1 MGHDK and CDR2 SYGVNS. With 3 bases removed from V and 8 bases from J, the gap between germline ends came to 19 bases. This CDR3 region has 16 residues. CDR3: CASSEGRGVKGEKLFF. The DNA of the CDR3 is TGTGCCAGCAGTGAGGGGCGGGGCGTAAAAGGGGAAAAACTGTTTTTT. The full variable domain, with the rest looked up from reference TRBV25-1 and TRBJ1-4, is EADIYQTPRYLVIGTGKKITLECSQTMGHDKMYWYQQDPGMELHLIHYSYGVNSTEKGDLSSESTVSRIRTEHFPLTLESARPSHTSQYLCASSEGRGVKGEKLFFGSGTQLSVL.

This clonotype was picked up many times. CDR3 loop: CAITGLAGDEQFF. In DNA form, the CDR3 reads TGTGCCATCACCGGACTAGCGGGAGATGAGCAGTTCTTC. The rearrangement joins TRBV10-3 to TRBJ2-1; 13 positions agree with TRBD2. This CDR3 contains 13 residues. Germline CDR1 is ENHRY and CDR2 is SYGVKD. J gave up 8 bases and V 7 bases, and 2 bases lay outside the gene matches.

This clonotype showed up many times. The chain carries TRBV24-1 and TRBJ2-1; TRBD2 matches at 8 bases. With 6 bases clipped from V and 4 bases from J, the junction kept 4 bases outside the gene matches. Germline lookup yields CDR1 KGHDR and CDR2 SFDVKD. The CDR3 consists of 14 residues. The CDR3 region has the DNA TGTGCCACCAGTTTAGCGGGAAGGTACAATGAGCAGTTCTTC. Translating gives CATSLAGRYNEQFF.